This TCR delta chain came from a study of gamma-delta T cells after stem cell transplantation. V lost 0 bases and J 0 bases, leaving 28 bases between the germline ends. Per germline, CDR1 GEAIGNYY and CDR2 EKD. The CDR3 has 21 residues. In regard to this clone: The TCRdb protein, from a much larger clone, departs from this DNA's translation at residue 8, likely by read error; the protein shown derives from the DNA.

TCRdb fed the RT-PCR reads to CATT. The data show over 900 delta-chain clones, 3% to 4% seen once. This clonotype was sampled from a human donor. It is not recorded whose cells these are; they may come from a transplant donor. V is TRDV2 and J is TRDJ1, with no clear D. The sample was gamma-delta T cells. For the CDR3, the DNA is TGTGCCTGTGACACCCTCCCCGCTGAGAGTGGGTGGAAACGCCACACCGATAAACTCATCTTT. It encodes CACDTLPAESGWKRHTDKLIF.